This T cell receptor (beta chain) was recorded in a study of shared clonotypes between healthy human individuals. Germline V lookup: CDR1 MDHEN, CDR2 SYDVKM. This CDR3 contains 15 residues. Trimming removed 2 bases from V and 6 bases from J, with 15 bases in between. The method was immunoSEQ multiplex PCR; TCRdb's version includes in-frame clones alone and lacks a portion of them. The sample comprises some 2 million clones, roughly 96% of which are singletons, and 0.1% to 0.15% rests with the top ten. As regards this clone: Antigen: not known.

The study, taken as a whole, reports: It was observed that approximately 5% of naive CD4 clonotypes were shared across four donors. In the sorted subsets, rarefaction showed sequencing was incomplete despite large depth. Richness estimates generally favored naive over memory subsets. Clonotype sharing among donors was thought likely to change with sequencing depth.

The receptor comes from a young man in good health. Sequencing used naive CD4+ T cells sorted from blood. Subset: CD45RA+ positively selected. The chain uses TRBV28 and TRBJ2-3, with D possibly TRBD1 on 6 matching bases. In nucleotides, the CDR3 is TGTGCCAGCAGTTTAGGAACAGGGATAGTGGATACGCAGTATTTT. This codes for CASSLGTGIVDTQYF.